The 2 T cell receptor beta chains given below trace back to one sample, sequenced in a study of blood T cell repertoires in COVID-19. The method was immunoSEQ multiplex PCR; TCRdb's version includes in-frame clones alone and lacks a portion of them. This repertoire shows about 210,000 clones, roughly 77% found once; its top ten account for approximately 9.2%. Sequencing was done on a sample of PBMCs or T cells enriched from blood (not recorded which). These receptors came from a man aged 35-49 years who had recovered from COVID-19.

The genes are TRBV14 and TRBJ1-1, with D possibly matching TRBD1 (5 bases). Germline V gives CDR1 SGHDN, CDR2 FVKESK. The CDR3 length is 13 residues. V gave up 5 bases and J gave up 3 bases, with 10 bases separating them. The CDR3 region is CASSSQGYTEAFF. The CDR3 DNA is TGTGCCAGCAGCTCCCAGGGATACACTGAAGCTTTCTTT.

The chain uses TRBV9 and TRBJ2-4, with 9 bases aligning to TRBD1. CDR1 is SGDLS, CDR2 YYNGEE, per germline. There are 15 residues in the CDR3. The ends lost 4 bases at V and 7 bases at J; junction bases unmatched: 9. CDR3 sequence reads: CASSLSGTGTNIQYF. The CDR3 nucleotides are TGTGCCAGCAGCCTATCCGGGACAGGGACGAACATTCAGTACTTC. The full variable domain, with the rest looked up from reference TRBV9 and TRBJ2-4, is DSGVTQTPKHLITATGQRVTLRCSPRSGDLSVYWYQQSLDQGLQFLIQYYNGEERAKGNILERFSAQQFPDLHSELNLSSLELGDSALYFCASSLSGTGTNIQYFGAGTRLSVL.